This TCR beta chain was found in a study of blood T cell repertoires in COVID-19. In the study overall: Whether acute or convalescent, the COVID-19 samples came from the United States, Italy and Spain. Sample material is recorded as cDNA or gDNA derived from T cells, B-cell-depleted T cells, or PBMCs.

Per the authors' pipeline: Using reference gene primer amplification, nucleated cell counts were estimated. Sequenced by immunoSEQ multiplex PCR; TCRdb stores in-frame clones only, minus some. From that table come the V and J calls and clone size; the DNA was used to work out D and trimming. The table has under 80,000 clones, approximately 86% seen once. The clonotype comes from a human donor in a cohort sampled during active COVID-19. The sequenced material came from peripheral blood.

As DNA, the CDR3 is TGTGCCAGCAGACGGCCGGGGGGGAGCACTGAAGCTTTCTTT. Protein sequence: CASRRPGGSTEAFF. The rearrangement uses TRBV28 and TRBJ1-1, with a weak D call TRBD1 (5 bases). The CDR3 extends over 14 amino acids. Trimming took off 6 bases at V and 4 bases at J, with 15 bases between the two ends. The germline gives CDR1 MDHEN, CDR2 SYDVKM. Complete variable domain (other parts from reference TRBV28 and TRBJ1-1): DVKVTQSSRYLVKRTGEKVFLECVQDMDHENMFWYRQDPGLGLRLIYFSYDVKMKEKGDIPEGYSVSREKKERFSLILESASTNQTSMYLCASRRPGGSTEAFFGQGTRLTVV.